The 28 T cell receptor beta chains given below trace back to one sample, sequenced in a study of blood T cell repertoires in COVID-19. Sequencing used immunoSEQ multiplex PCR; TCRdb keeps in-frame clones, though not all of them. This table holds about 270,000 clones, more than 80% found once. The source material was PBMCs or T cells enriched from blood (not recorded which). Receptors originate from a woman aged 25 to 39 with acute COVID-19.

The chain couples TRBV14 to TRBJ2-1; the match to TRBD2 covers 10 bases. The CDR3 runs to 16 residues. Germline V gene data show CDR1 as SGHDN and CDR2 as FVKESK. Unmatched junction bases numbered 7, after V lost 4 bases and J lost 4 bases. The CDR3 DNA sequence: TGTGCCAGCAGCCCCAGACTAGCGGGCACGTACAATGAGCAGTTCTTC. Translating it yields CASSPRLAGTYNEQFF.

The chain is built from TRBV12-3 or TRBV12-4 and TRBJ1-1; no firm D call. CDR3 size: 12 residues. V was trimmed by 10 bases and J by 5 bases, leaving 14 bases between them. The CDR3 nucleotides are TGTGCCATCAAGCAGGTTTGGACTGAAGCTTTCTTT. Residues: CAIKQVWTEAFF.

The V gene is TRBV7-2, the J gene TRBJ2-3; no clear D gene. The CDR3 length is 14 residues. The V end was cut by 1 base, the J end by 2 bases, with 7 bases between. The germline V gene has CDR1 SGHTA and CDR2 FQGNSA. CDR3 nucleotide sequence: TGTGCCAGCAGCTTAGACAGTTTCACAGATACGCAGTATTTT. Amino acids: CASSLDSFTDTQYF.

V is TRBV7-2 and J is TRBJ1-6, with D tentatively TRBD1 (6 bases). The CDR3 spans 15 residues. Germline CDR1 reads SGHTA; CDR2 reads FQGNSA. Trimming cost V 11 bases and J 8 bases, with 22 bases left between them. For the CDR3, the DNA is TGTGCCCTCCTTTTAGGGGGGGTGAGGGATTCACCCCTCCACTTT. Protein product: CALLLGGVRDSPLHF.

V usage is TRBV27 and J usage is TRBJ1-1; unclear D gene. Trimming shortened V by 3 bases and J by 2 bases, and 7 bases separated the two germline ends. This CDR3 is 13 amino acids long. The germline gives CDR1 MNHEY, CDR2 SMNVEV (reference sequence). The CDR3 here is CASSLAINTEAFF. The CDR3 DNA reads TGTGCCAGCAGTTTGGCCATCAACACTGAAGCTTTCTTT.

The gene calls are TRBV5-1 and TRBJ2-7; 9 nucleotides agree with TRBD1. The CDR3 loop spans 12 amino acids. Germline V gives CDR1 SGHRS, CDR2 YFSETQ. The trim removed 3 bases at V and 7 bases at J, leaving 2 bases unmatched. The CDR3 sequence is CASSWGTGEQYF. Here the CDR3 DNA reads TGCGCCAGCAGCTGGGGGACAGGGGAGCAGTACTTC.

The chain employs TRBV6-5 and TRBJ1-1; maybe TRBD1 (6 bases). Germline V gene data show CDR1 as MNHEY and CDR2 as SVGAGI. CDR3 length: 13 amino acids. Trimming took 8 bases from V and 1 from J, leaving 11 bases between them. The CDR3 DNA follows: TGTGCCAGCTCCGGGACACAGAACACTGAAGCTTTCTTT. Amino acid sequence: CASSGTQNTEAFF.

The chain joins TRBV18 to TRBJ1-4; 7 bases fit TRBD1. V shed 6 bases, J shed 4 bases, and the junction held 5 bases outside the gene matches. The CDR3 runs to 14 residues. Germline V gene data show CDR1 as KGHSH and CDR2 as LQKENI. CDR3 DNA sequence: TGTGCCAGCTCTCCCGGGACAGATAATGAAAAACTGTTTTTT. Translated, it gives CASSPGTDNEKLFF.

The chain links TRBV11-1 to TRBJ2-5, with 9 bases matching TRBD1. The CDR3 extends over 16 amino acids. Germline V gene sequence: CDR1 SGHAT, CDR2 FQDESV (reference sequence). V trimming: 5 bases; J trimming: 1 base; junction bases outside the gene matches: 8. CDR3 nucleotides: TGTGCCAGCAGCAGGGGACAGGGAGTATCCCAAGAGACCCAGTACTTC. Amino acid sequence: CASSRGQGVSQETQYF.

The table lists this clone with a count of one. The rearrangement uses TRBV28 and TRBJ1-3; possibly TRBD1 for D (5 bases). V lost 8 bases and J lost 1, with 15 bases in between. Per the germline V gene, CDR1 is MDHEN and CDR2 is SYDVKM. The CDR3 extends over 15 amino acids. CDR3 protein: CASSTGGLSGNTIYF. CDR3 bases: TGTGCCAGCTCTACGGGGGGATTATCTGGAAACACCATATATTTT. The whole variable domain, remainder taken from reference TRBV28 and TRBJ1-3, is DVKVTQSSRYLVKRTGEKVFLECVQDMDHENMFWYRQDPGLGLRLIYFSYDVKMKEKGDIPEGYSVSREKKERFSLILESASTNQTSMYLCASSTGGLSGNTIYFGEGSWLTVV.

CDR3 amino acids: CASSDNRGLGTEAFF. The DNA of the CDR3 is TGCGCCAGCAGTGACAACAGGGGGCTCGGTACTGAAGCTTTCTTT. The rearrangement joins TRBV10-1 to TRBJ1-1, with 9 bases lining up with TRBD1. The CDR3 is 15 amino acids. Germline V lookup: CDR1 WNHNN, CDR2 SYGVQD (reference sequence). Trimming at V came to 3 bases and at J to 5 bases, leaving 7 bases not matched to a gene.

Points on this clone: The CDR3 does not close with the conserved phenylalanine or tryptophan, likely indicating a read error. The DNA is left out, because the CDR3 cannot be placed on it with certainty; the CDR3 is given as TCRdb lists it. V and J are TRBV12-3 or TRBV12-4 and TRBJ1-2. The CDR3 extends over 11 residues, inclusive of both ends. The CDR3 spells CASSLGGSMES.

The chain couples TRBV27 to TRBJ2-3, with D perhaps TRBD2 (6 bases). The germline V and J ends were trimmed by 2 bases and 2 bases, with 11 bases remaining between them. CDR3 size: 15 residues. Looked up from germline, CDR1 is MNHEY and CDR2 is SMNVEV (reference sequence). For the CDR3, the DNA is TGTGCCAGCAGTTTAGGGGGGAGGCCCACAGATACGCAGTATTTT. Translating it yields CASSLGGRPTDTQYF.

This clone has just a few counts. V is TRBV16 and J is TRBJ2-7; no definite D call. This CDR3 has 11 residues. Trimming left V 0 bases short and J 5 bases short, with 2 bases between. Germline V gene data show CDR1 as KGHSY and CDR2 as FQNENV. DNA for the CDR3: TGTGCCAGCAGCCAATCCAACGAGCAGTACTTC. It encodes CASSQSNEQYF.

The chain joins TRBV7-6 to TRBJ2-1; D is perhaps TRBD2 (6 bases). Trimming left V 0 bases short and J 2 bases short, with 8 bases between. Germline assignment: CDR1 SGHVS and CDR2 FNYEAQ. The CDR3 is 15 residues long. The CDR3: CASSLAGGTYNEQFF. CDR3 coding DNA: TGTGCCAGCAGCTTAGCTGGCGGGACCTACAATGAGCAGTTCTTC. Full variable domain (rest looked up from reference TRBV7-6 and TRBJ2-1): GAGVSQSPRYKVTKRGQDVALRCDPISGHVSLYWYRQALGQGPEFLTYFNYEAQQDKSGLPNDRFSAERPEGSISTLTIQRTEQRDSAMYRCASSLAGGTYNEQFFGPGTRLTVL.

The J gene is TRBJ2-3, the V gene TRBV7-2; 9 positions agree with TRBD2. CDR1 is SGHTA and CDR2 is FQGNSA in the germline V gene. J gave up 4 bases and V 0 bases, and 11 bases lay outside the gene matches. This CDR3 is built from 18 residues. Here the CDR3 reads CASSLAGGLAGLPDTQYF. Here the CDR3 DNA reads TGTGCCAGCAGCTTAGCGGGAGGGCTAGCGGGACTCCCAGATACGCAGTATTTT.

The gene calls are TRBV7-6 and TRBJ1-6; 7 bases are shared with TRBD1. The germline V gene encodes CDR1 SGHVS and CDR2 FNYEAQ. The length of the CDR3 is 14 residues. V lost 4 bases to trimming and J lost 10 bases; unmatched junction nucleotides: 7. The CDR3 DNA is TGTGCCAGCAGCTCAAACAGGGGTTACTCACCCCTCCACTTT. Protein sequence: CASSSNRGYSPLHF.

This clone was detected once. This sequence joins TRBV7-2 and TRBJ1-5; 11 bases line up with TRBD1. This CDR3 region has 15 residues. Trimming removed 5 bases from V and 4 bases from J; junction bases left unmatched: 4. Looked up from germline, CDR1 is SGHTA and CDR2 is FQGNSA. CDR3 DNA sequence: TGTGCCAGCAGCACCGGGACAGGGGGTAATCAGCCCCAGCATTTT. Translation gives CASSTGTGGNQPQHF.

This sequence joins TRBV28 and TRBJ2-1, with D perhaps matching TRBD1 (6 bases). This CDR3 is 12 amino acids long. V was trimmed by 8 bases and J by 10 bases, leaving 15 bases between them. Germline lookup yields CDR1 MDHEN and CDR2 SYDVKM. CDR3 region: CASEQGTGEQFF. For the CDR3, the DNA is TGTGCCAGCGAACAGGGAACGGGAGAGCAGTTCTTC.

V usage is TRBV2 and J usage is TRBJ1-1; D perhaps matches TRBD1 (5 bases). V lost 8 bases and J 3 bases, leaving 10 bases between the germline ends. Germline V gene sequence: CDR1 SNHLY, CDR2 FYNNEI. This CDR3 spans 12 amino acids. This chain's CDR3 is CASQGDYTEAFF. CDR3 sequence (DNA): TGTGCCAGCCAGGGTGATTACACTGAAGCTTTCTTT.

The V gene is TRBV5-5, the J gene TRBJ1-4; D unresolved. The V gene's germline CDR1 is SGHKS and CDR2 YYEKEE (reference sequence). CDR3 length equals 13 residues. V lost 4 bases and J 0 bases, leaving 4 bases between the germline ends. The CDR3 sequence is CASSPSTNEKLFF. The CDR3 nucleotides read TGTGCCAGCAGCCCATCAACTAATGAAAAACTGTTTTTT.

The J gene is TRBJ1-4, the V gene TRBV4-2, with D unresolved. Germline V gene sequence: CDR1 LGHNA, CDR2 YNFKEQ. There are 17 residues in the CDR3. V lost 0 bases and J lost 0, with 11 bases in between. CDR3 nucleotide sequence: TGTGCCAGCAGCCAAGACCCTCTGCTAGCAACTAATGAAAAACTGTTTTTT. Its translation is CASSQDPLLATNEKLFF.

The gene calls are TRBV27 and TRBJ2-7, with D perhaps matching TRBD2 (6 bases). The length of the CDR3 is 13 residues. The V end was cut by 2 bases, the J end by 6 bases, with 11 bases between. CDR1 and CDR2 from the germline V gene are MNHEY and SMNVEV (reference sequence). CDR3 DNA sequence: TGTGCCAGCAGTTTACGAGGGAGGCTCGAGCAGTACTTC. This translates into CASSLRGRLEQYF.

The chain links TRBV10-3 to TRBJ2-1; tentative D call: TRBD1 (8 bases). Trimming left V 3 bases short and J 3 bases short, with 21 bases between. CDR3 length: 18 amino acids. Germline CDR1 and CDR2: ENHRY and SYGVKD. The CDR3 bases are TGTGCCATCAGTGACCTTCCACAGGGGGGGGTAAACTACAATGAGCAGTTCTTC. This translates into CAISDLPQGGVNYNEQFF.

This clone has only one observation. This chain joins TRBV5-1 and TRBJ2-1, with 11 bases matching TRBD2. The V gene end was trimmed by 1 base and the J gene end by 7 bases; junction bases not matched to a gene: 22. Germline assignment: CDR1 SGHRS and CDR2 YFSETQ. CDR3 size: 21 residues. This CDR3 reads CASSLIPVGLAEKDQGNEQFF. The DNA of the CDR3 is TGCGCCAGCAGCTTGATTCCTGTGGGACTAGCGGAGAAAGACCAGGGGAATGAGCAGTTCTTC.

This clone was seen a few times. This chain joins TRBV30 and TRBJ2-1, with 10 bases matching TRBD2. CDR3 length: 16 amino acids. The germline V gene has CDR1 GTSNPN and CDR2 SVGIG (reference sequence). V lost 3 bases and J lost 4; bases outside the gene matches: 9. CDR3 coding DNA: TGTGCCTGGAGACCTTTTACTAGCGGGGCGTACAATGAGCAGTTCTTC. Translation: CAWRPFTSGAYNEQFF.

The chain couples TRBV24-1 to TRBJ2-7; D perhaps matches TRBD1 (6 bases). The CDR3 is 15 residues long. V shed 1 base and J shed 3 bases, with 12 bases lying between them. CDR1 is KGHDR and CDR2 is SFDVKD in the germline V gene. This chain's CDR3 is CATSDFRQGNYEQYF. Written as DNA, the CDR3 is TGTGCCACCAGTGATTTTCGGCAGGGGAACTACGAGCAGTACTTC.

This chain joins TRBV6-1 and TRBJ2-6; D is unresolved. The V gene's germline CDR1 is MNHNS and CDR2 SASEGT. Trimming cost V 2 bases and J 0 bases, with 5 bases left between them. This CDR3 region has 15 residues. The CDR3 region has the DNA TGTGCCAGCAGTGAAATTCGCTCTGGGGCCAACGTCCTGACTTTC. Translation: CASSEIRSGANVLTF.